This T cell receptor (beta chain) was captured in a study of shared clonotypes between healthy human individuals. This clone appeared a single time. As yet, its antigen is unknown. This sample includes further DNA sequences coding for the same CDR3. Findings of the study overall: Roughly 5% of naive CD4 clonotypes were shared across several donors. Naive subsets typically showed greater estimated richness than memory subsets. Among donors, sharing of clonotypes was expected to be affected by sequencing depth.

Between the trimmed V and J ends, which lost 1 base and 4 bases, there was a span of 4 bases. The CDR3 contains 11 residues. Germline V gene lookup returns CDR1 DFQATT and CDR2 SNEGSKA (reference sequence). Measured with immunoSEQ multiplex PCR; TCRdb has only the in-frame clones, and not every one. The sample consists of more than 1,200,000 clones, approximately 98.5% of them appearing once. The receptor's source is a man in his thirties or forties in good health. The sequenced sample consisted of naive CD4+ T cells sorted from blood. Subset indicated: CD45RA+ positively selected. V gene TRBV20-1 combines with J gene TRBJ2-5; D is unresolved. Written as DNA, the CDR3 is TGCAGTGCTAGAGTTGGAGAGACCCAGTACTTC. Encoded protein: CSARVGETQYF.